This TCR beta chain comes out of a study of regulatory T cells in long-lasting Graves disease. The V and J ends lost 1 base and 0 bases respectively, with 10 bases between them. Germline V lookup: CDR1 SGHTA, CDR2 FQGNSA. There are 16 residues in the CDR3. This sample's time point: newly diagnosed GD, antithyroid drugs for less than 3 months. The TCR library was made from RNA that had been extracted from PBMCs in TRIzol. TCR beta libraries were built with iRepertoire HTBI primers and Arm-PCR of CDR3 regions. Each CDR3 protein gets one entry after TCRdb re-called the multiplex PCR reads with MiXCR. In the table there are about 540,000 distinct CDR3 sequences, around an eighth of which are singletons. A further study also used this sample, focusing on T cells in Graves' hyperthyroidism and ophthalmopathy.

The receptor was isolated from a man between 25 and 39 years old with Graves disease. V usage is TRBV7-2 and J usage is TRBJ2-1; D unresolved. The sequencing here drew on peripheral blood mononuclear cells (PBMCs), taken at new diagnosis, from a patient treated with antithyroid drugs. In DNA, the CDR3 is TGTGCCAGCAGCTTAGTTTGGGTGAGCTCCTACAATGAGCAGTTCTTC. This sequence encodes CASSLVWVSSYNEQFF.